This is a list of T cell receptor beta chains from one sample in a study of beta chain features in type 1 diabetes. The table came from immunoSEQ multiplex PCR; TCRdb's copy has only in-frame clones and leaves some out. The table has 120,000 to 150,000 clones, under 11% seen once; the top ten hold approximately 1.3%. The sample comprised naive CD4+ T cells from blood. These receptors all stem from a man between 18 and 29 years old in good health. Each CDR3 is given with its conserved first and last residue. The order of the fields is J gene, V gene, clone size, D gene, CDR3 protein, CDR3 DNA. The D gene is left open where the match is weak. A clone size is listed for some rows: how often the clone was seen (once, few, many), or a class if it is expanded.

TRBJ2-3	TRBV6-6	many	.	CASSYGLSTDTQYF	TGTGCCAGCAGTTACGGGCTCAGCACAGATACGCAGTATTTT
TRBJ2-2	TRBV7-2	few	TRBD1	CASSWGQGGTGELFF	TGTGCCAGCAGCTGGGGACAGGGGGGGACCGGGGAGCTGTTTTTT
TRBJ2-5	TRBV10-3	.	TRBD2	CAISAASGGVQETQYF	TGTGCCATCAGTGCTGCTAGCGGGGGGGTCCAAGAGACCCAGTACTTC
TRBJ1-4	TRBV5-1	.	.	CASSGGQTANEKLFF	TGCGCCAGCAGCGGAGGACAGACCGCTAATGAAAAACTGTTTTTT
TRBJ2-7	TRBV28	many	.	CASSTAWSTGYF	TGTGCCAGCAGCACGGCGTGGTCGACGGGGTACTTC
TRBJ1-2	TRBV19	.	TRBD1	CASTSRQGEFYGYTF	TGTGCCAGTACCTCCCGACAGGGGGAATTCTATGGCTACACCTTC
TRBJ2-1	TRBV7-2	.	.	CASTLTGDEQFF	TGTGCCAGCACACTAACAGGTGATGAGCAGTTCTTC
TRBJ2-7	TRBV10-3	.	.	CAISPLQGPSYEQYF	TGTGCCATCAGCCCCCTTCAGGGGCCGTCCTACGAGCAGTACTTC
TRBJ1-3	TRBV6-5	.	TRBD1	CASSGQGRGRNTIYF	TGTGCCAGCAGTGGACAGGGGCGCGGAAGAAACACCATATATTTT
TRBJ2-5	TRBV2	few	.	CASKGSAETQYF	TGTGCCAGCAAAGGTAGCGCGGAGACCCAGTACTTC
TRBJ1-4	TRBV4-3	few	.	CASSQEGTWGNEKLFF	TGCGCCAGCAGCCAAGAGGGGACATGGGGTAATGAAAAACTGTTTTTT
TRBJ1-4	TRBV7-9	few	TRBD1	CASSSSPGQTNEKLFF	TGTGCCAGCAGCTCGAGCCCGGGACAGACAAATGAAAAACTGTTTTTT
TRBJ1-6	TRBV16	few	TRBD1	CASSQSRAGGDYNSPLHF	TGTGCCAGCAGCCAATCTAGGGCAGGGGGCGACTATAATTCACCCCTCCACTTT
TRBJ2-5	TRBV9	.	TRBD2	CASTRGASGGRVQETQYF	TGTGCCAGCACCAGGGGTGCTAGCGGGGGAAGGGTACAAGAGACCCAGTACTTC
TRBJ2-6	TRBV4-3	.	TRBD1	CASSRGQGESGANVLTF	TGCGCCAGCAGCCGAGGACAGGGGGAATCTGGGGCCAACGTCCTGACTTTC
TRBJ1-1	TRBV6-5	.	.	CASVKGLNTEAFF	TGTGCCAGCGTAAAGGGGCTTAACACTGAAGCTTTCTTT
TRBJ2-2	TRBV14	.	TRBD1	CASSPFGTGNTGELFF	TGTGCCAGCAGCCCATTCGGGACAGGGAACACCGGGGAGCTGTTTTTT
TRBJ2-3	TRBV7-9	few	TRBD2	CAAERGSADTQYF	TGTGCCGCGGAGCGGGGGAGCGCAGATACGCAGTATTTT
TRBJ2-2	TRBV6-5	.	.	CASKQQGTGELFF	TGTGCCAGCAAGCAACAGGGTACCGGGGAGCTGTTTTTT
TRBJ1-6	TRBV7-3	many	TRBD1	CASSQDRGSSPLHF	TGTGCCAGCAGCCAGGACAGGGGTTCTTCACCCCTCCACTTT
TRBJ2-3	TRBV7-9	.	.	CASSLAVGDSDTQYF	TGTGCCAGCAGCTTAGCCGTGGGGGACTCAGATACGCAGTATTTT
TRBJ1-4	TRBV18	.	TRBD1	CASSAGTGNEKLFF	TGTGCCAGCTCGGCCGGGACAGGAAATGAAAAACTGTTTTTT
TRBJ2-7	TRBV5-1	.	TRBD2	CASSLALMTSGGYEQYF	TGCGCCAGCAGCTTGGCCCTTATGACTAGCGGGGGTTACGAGCAGTACTTC
TRBJ2-3	TRBV6-5	few	.	CASSYSQGGGTDTQYF	TGTGCCAGCAGTTACTCTCAGGGTGGAGGCACAGATACGCAGTATTTT
TRBJ1-6	TRBV7-6	.	TRBD1	CASSLTGADSPLHF	TGTGCCAGCAGCCTCACAGGGGCAGATTCACCCCTCCACTTT
TRBJ2-1	TRBV5-1	.	TRBD2	CASSVLAGGYNEQFF	TGCGCCAGCAGCGTCCTAGCGGGGGGATACAATGAGCAGTTCTTC
TRBJ2-4	TRBV4-1	few	.	CASSQDNKNIQYF	TGCGCCAGCAGCCAGGACAACAAAAACATTCAGTACTTC
TRBJ2-2	TRBV19	.	.	CASTRNLNTGELFF	TGTGCCAGTACCAGAAATTTAAACACCGGGGAGCTGTTTTTT
TRBJ1-6	TRBV7-2	.	.	CASSFQGSSYNSPLHF	TGTGCCAGCAGCTTCCAGGGTAGCTCCTATAATTCACCCCTCCACTTT
TRBJ2-5	TRBV7-2	few	TRBD1	CASSLTGVPGETQYF	TGTGCCAGCAGTCTTACAGGGGTCCCCGGGGAGACCCAGTACTTC
TRBJ2-5	TRBV7-2	few	.	CASSVRLFSLETQYF	TGTGCCAGCAGCGTCCGGTTGTTTAGTTTGGAGACCCAGTACTTC
TRBJ2-7	TRBV11-2	few	.	CASSSRPREQYF	TGTGCCAGCAGCTCGCGCCCTCGGGAGCAGTACTTC
TRBJ2-7	TRBV7-9	.	.	CASSYEGREQYF	TGTGCCAGCAGCTATGAGGGAAGGGAGCAGTACTTC
TRBJ1-2	TRBV29-1	few	.	CSVEGLGRAPSYGYTF	TGCAGCGTTGAGGGGTTGGGCAGGGCTCCTTCCTATGGCTACACCTTC
TRBJ2-3	TRBV10-3	.	.	CAISGEPSPATLTQDTQYF	TGTGCCATCAGTGGAGAACCCTCCCCCGCAACCCTCACGCAAGATACGCAGTATTTT
TRBJ1-3	TRBV6-5	few	.	CASSQGLSSGNTIYF	TGTGCCAGCAGCCAGGGTCTTAGCTCTGGAAACACCATATATTTT
TRBJ1-6	TRBV9	.	.	CASSVNPSSYNSPLHF	TGTGCCAGCAGCGTAAATCCGAGCTCCTATAATTCACCCCTCCACTTT
TRBJ1-2	TRBV6-6	few	.	CASSTTIRENTF	TGTGCCAGCAGTACGACCATCAGGGAAAACACCTTC
TRBJ2-3	TRBV7-2	.	.	CASSQAPTDTQYF	TGTGCCAGCAGTCAAGCCCCCACAGATACGCAGTATTTT
TRBJ2-3	TRBV4-1	once	TRBD2	CASSGTGRGGTDTQYF	TGCGCCAGCAGCGGGACGGGGCGGGGGGGGACAGATACGCAGTATTTT
TRBJ1-4	TRBV19	few	TRBD1	CASSNRQGTREKLFF	TGTGCCAGTAGTAACCGACAGGGGACGCGCGAAAAACTGTTTTTT
TRBJ1-2	TRBV5-1	few	TRBD1	CASSLQQGDYGYTF	TGCGCCAGCAGCTTGCAACAGGGGGACTATGGCTACACCTTC
TRBJ2-3	TRBV11-3	.	.	CASSLTDTQYF	TGTGCCAGCAGCCTCACAGATACGCAGTATTTT
TRBJ2-1	TRBV4-3	few	.	CASSQRPRGEQFF	TGCGCCAGCAGCCAAAGACCCCGGGGTGAGCAGTTCTTC
TRBJ2-3	TRBV14	many	.	CASSKSHTDTQYF	TGTGCCAGCAGCAAGAGCCACACAGATACGCAGTATTTT
TRBJ2-7	TRBV2	.	TRBD1	CASSNDRGQYEQYF	TGTGCCAGCAGTAACGACAGGGGGCAGTACGAGCAGTACTTC
TRBJ2-4	TRBV4-2	.	TRBD2	CASSQSGTKNIQYF	TGTGCCAGCAGCCAAAGCGGGACCAAAAACATTCAGTACTTC